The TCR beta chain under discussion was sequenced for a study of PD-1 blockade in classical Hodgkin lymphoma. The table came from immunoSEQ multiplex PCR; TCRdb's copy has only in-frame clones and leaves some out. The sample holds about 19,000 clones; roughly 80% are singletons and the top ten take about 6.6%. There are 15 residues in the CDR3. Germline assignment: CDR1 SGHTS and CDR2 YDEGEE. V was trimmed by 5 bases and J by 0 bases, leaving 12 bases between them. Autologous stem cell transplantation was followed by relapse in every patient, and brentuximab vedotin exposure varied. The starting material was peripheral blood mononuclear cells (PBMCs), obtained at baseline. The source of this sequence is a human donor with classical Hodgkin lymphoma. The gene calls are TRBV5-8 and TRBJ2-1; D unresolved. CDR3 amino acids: CASRPWGDSYNEQFF. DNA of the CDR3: TGTGCCAGCAGACCATGGGGTGACTCCTACAATGAGCAGTTCTTC.